This T cell receptor (beta chain) was sequenced during a study of cytomegalovirus exposure and HLA in healthy donors. Donors sampled were nominally healthy, though unrecorded immune exposures were likely. The PCR made use of 60 Vbeta and 13 Jbeta primers. Assay used: immunoSEQ multiplex PCR; TCRdb lists only in-frame clones, some missing. The table records 160,000 or so clones, about two thirds of them present only once. Study outcomes and limitations: In a later analysis, specific HLA alleles were associated with over 15,000 TCR beta sequences at a 0.05 false discovery rate.

The V end lost 8 bases, the J end lost 6 bases, and 23 bases lay between the germline ends. Germline V CDR1 and CDR2: MNHEY, SVGAGI. CDR3 length: 15 amino acids. This clone has only a few counts. As yet, its antigen is unknown. Sequenced material: PBMCs. The source is a woman aged 30 to 39 in good health and CMV-seronegative. V usage is TRBV6-5 and J usage is TRBJ2-7, with a possible D match to TRBD2 (6 bases). The CDR3 DNA reads as TGTGCCAGCGATAACAATGGGCAAGGGAGGTCCGAGCAGTACTTC. Encoded protein: CASDNNGQGRSEQYF.